The 32 T cell receptor beta chains presented below share a single source sample, sequenced in a study of blood T cell repertoires in COVID-19. TCRdb keeps only in-frame clones here, not all; method: immunoSEQ multiplex PCR. The top ten clones hold over 20% of a sample with about 50,000 clones, 76% of them seen once. Sequences were obtained from peripheral blood. All receptors derive from a man aged 50-59 years with active or convalescent COVID-19.

The V gene is TRBV10-2, the J gene TRBJ2-7, with D possibly being TRBD2 (5 bases). Trimming removed 0 bases from V and 0 bases from J, with 9 bases in between. CDR1 and CDR2 (germline): WSHSY, SAAADI. The CDR3 sequence is 15 residues long. CDR3 DNA: TGCGCCAGCAGTGAGTCTCCGGGGTCCTCCTACGAGCAGTACTTC. Amino acids: CASSESPGSSYEQYF.

The CDR3 DNA reads as TGTGCCAGCAGTATGGGGGGAGCTAACTATGGCTACACCTTC. The encoded protein is CASSMGGANYGYTF. The V gene is TRBV6-2 or TRBV6-3, the J gene TRBJ1-2; possible D gene TRBD1, 5 bases. The CDR3 covers 14 residues. V was clipped by 5 bases and J by 0 bases, with 10 bases between them. Germline CDR1 MNHEY, CDR2 SVGEGT.

The V gene is TRBV6-2 or TRBV6-3, the J gene TRBJ1-6, with D possibly TRBD1 on 5 matching bases. The length of the CDR3 is 17 residues. With 2 bases removed from V and 7 bases from J, the gap between germline ends came to 18 bases. Germline CDR1 MNHEY, CDR2 SVGEGT. Here the CDR3 DNA reads TGTGCCAGCAGTTACCCTAAGTGGGGTGGGGCAAATTCACCCCTCCACTTT. It codes for CASSYPKWGGANSPLHF.

The chain combines TRBV30 with TRBJ2-7, with 7 bases fitting TRBD2. Germline V gives CDR1 GTSNPN, CDR2 SVGIG (reference sequence). The CDR3 has 15 residues. The ends lost 4 bases at V and 7 bases at J; junction bases unmatched: 16. In DNA form, the CDR3 reads TGTGCCTGGACCAGAACGGACCGGGGAGGGTGGGAGCAGTACTTC. It specifies CAWTRTDRGGWEQYF.

The J gene is TRBJ2-1, the V gene TRBV7-2, with a tentative D call TRBD2 (5 bases). Trimming left V 4 bases short and J 0 bases short, with 7 bases between. The CDR3 spans 14 residues. Germline V gene data show CDR1 as SGHTA and CDR2 as FQGNSA. CDR3 sequence reads: CASSSGSSYNEQFF. The CDR3 nucleotides are TGTGCCAGCAGCTCGGGGAGCTCCTACAATGAGCAGTTCTTC. The complete variable domain, with remaining parts taken from reference TRBV7-2 and TRBJ2-1, reads GAGVSQSPSNKVTEKGKDVELRCDPISGHTALYWYRQSLGQGLEFLIYFQGNSAPDKSGLPSDRFSAERTGGSVSTLTIQRTQQEDSAVYLCASSSGSSYNEQFFGPGTRLTVL.

J is TRBJ2-7 and V is TRBV19, with 7 nucleotides matching TRBD2. Germline V gene sequence: CDR1 LNHDA, CDR2 SQIVND (reference sequence). The length of the CDR3 is 14 residues. V was clipped by 4 bases and J by 2 bases; unmatched bases: 5. This chain's CDR3 is CASSTQGGPYEQYF. As DNA, the CDR3 is TGTGCCAGTAGTACGCAGGGAGGGCCCTACGAGCAGTACTTC.

The chain uses TRBV3-1 (or the pseudogene TRBV3-2) and TRBJ2-7; 12 nucleotides line up with TRBD2. CDR1 and CDR2 from the germline V gene are LGHDT and YNNKEL (reference sequence). V trimming: 6 bases; J trimming: 6 bases; junction bases outside the gene matches: 6. The CDR3 spans 14 residues. The CDR3 here is CASRSSGRAFEQYF. The CDR3 DNA sequence: TGTGCCAGCAGATCTAGCGGGAGGGCCTTCGAGCAGTACTTC.

In this sample, this clone is medium-sized. The chain employs TRBV6-1 and TRBJ1-6; no reliable D call. The CDR3 contains 15 residues. V was clipped by 2 bases and J by 6 bases, with 11 bases between them. CDR1 MNHNS and CDR2 SASEGT come from the germline V gene. As DNA, the CDR3 is TGTGCCAGCAGTGAAATTGACGGAGTTAATTCACCCCTCCACTTT. As protein: CASSEIDGVNSPLHF.

About this clone: Other DNA sequences in the sample encode the same CDR3. The rearrangement links TRBV3-1 (or the pseudogene TRBV3-2) to TRBJ2-6; maybe TRBD2 (5 bases). V gave up 0 bases and J gave up 0 bases, with 9 bases separating them. This CDR3 spans 17 amino acids. Germline V lookup: CDR1 LGHDT, CDR2 YNNKEL (reference sequence). DNA for the CDR3: TGTGCCAGCAGCCAAGATGGGCGGGTCTCTGGGGCCAACGTCCTGACTTTC. Residues: CASSQDGRVSGANVLTF.

The CDR3 sequence is CASSTRTEETQYF. In DNA, the CDR3 is TGTGCCAGTAGTACCCGGACTGAAGAGACCCAGTACTTC. The chain carries TRBV19 and TRBJ2-5; possible D gene TRBD2, 5 bases. Between the trimmed V and J ends, which lost 4 bases and 3 bases, there was a span of 9 bases. The CDR3 consists of 13 residues. The germline V gene encodes CDR1 LNHDA and CDR2 SQIVND (reference sequence).

The chain joins TRBV6-5 to TRBJ1-5; D remains unclear. This CDR3 spans 14 amino acids. In germline, CDR1 is MNHEY, CDR2 SVGAGI. The CDR3, as DNA: TGTGCAACCGAGTTCATTGGAGGCAATCAGCCCCAGCATTTT. Its translation: CATEFIGGNQPQHF.

This clone was detected ten times or more. The rearrangement links TRBV7-8 to TRBJ2-1; TRBD2 aligns across 10 bases. This CDR3 is 15 amino acids long. From germline, CDR1 is SGHVS and CDR2 FQNEAQ. J lost 4 bases, V lost 6 bases, and 6 bases had no gene match. CDR3: CASRPQRGGYNEQFF. DNA of the CDR3: TGTGCCAGCAGGCCCCAGCGGGGGGGATACAATGAGCAGTTCTTC. The variable domain in full, completed from reference TRBV7-8 and TRBJ2-1, reads GAGVSQSPRYKVAKRGQDVALRCDPISGHVSLFWYQQALGQGPEFLTYFQNEAQLDKSGLPSDRFFAERPEGSVSTLKIQRTQQEDSAVYLCASRPQRGGYNEQFFGPGTRLTVL.

The gene calls are TRBV18 and TRBJ2-5, with TRBD2 as a possible D gene (5 bases). Germline V gives CDR1 KGHSH, CDR2 LQKENI. V was clipped by 1 base and J by 2 bases, with 17 bases between them. The length of the CDR3 is 17 residues. CDR3 coding DNA: TGTGCCAGCTCACCACAAACAGATCGGCGGGTTCAAGAGACCCAGTACTTC. This gives the protein CASSPQTDRRVQETQYF.

The chain links TRBV5-5 to TRBJ1-6, with 8 bases aligning to TRBD1. The J segment lost 8 bases and the V segment lost 0 bases, leaving 7 bases of the junction unmatched. This CDR3 region has 16 residues. From germline, CDR1 is SGHKS and CDR2 YYEKEE (reference sequence). This CDR3 is CASSLGTGTRDSPLHF. The CDR3 DNA is TGTGCCAGCAGCTTGGGGACAGGGACGAGGGATTCACCCCTCCACTTT.

This chain uses TRBV6-1 with TRBJ1-1; D unresolved. This CDR3 has 13 amino acids. The germline gives CDR1 MNHNS, CDR2 SASEGT. Between the trimmed V and J ends, which lost 0 bases and 6 bases, there was a span of 8 bases. This chain's CDR3 is CASSEAPGAEAFF. CDR3 nucleotides: TGTGCCAGCAGTGAAGCGCCGGGAGCTGAAGCTTTCTTT.

About this clone itself: A read error is possible here, since a much larger clone lies one base away. Other DNA sequences in the same sample also yield this CDR3. The chain carries TRBV7-2 and TRBJ1-5; maybe TRBD1 (5 bases). The V and J ends lost 0 bases and 1 base respectively, with 7 bases between them. Germline CDR1 is SGHTA and CDR2 is FQGNSA. The CDR3 spans 15 residues. The CDR3 protein is CASSLAGVSNQPQHF. The CDR3, as DNA: TGTGCCAGCAGCTTAGCAGGGGTGAGCAATCAGCCCCAGCATTTT.

J is TRBJ2-6 and V is TRBV10-3; TRBD1 agrees at 10 bases. Germline CDR1 reads ENHRY; CDR2 reads SYGVKD. V was clipped by 8 bases and J by 0 bases; unmatched bases: 7. This CDR3 is 17 amino acids long. CDR3 nucleotide sequence: TGTGCCATCTATGGGACAGGGGACAACTCTGGGGCCAACGTCCTGACTTTC. This sequence encodes CAIYGTGDNSGANVLTF.

The rearrangement joins TRBV6-6 to TRBJ1-2; TRBD1 agrees at 7 bases. Germline loops: CDR1 MNHNY, CDR2 SVGAGI (reference sequence). The CDR3 contains 16 residues. Trimming cost V 4 bases and J 7 bases; bases outside gene matches: 15. The DNA of the CDR3 is TGTGCCAGCAGTTCCACAACCTCTGACAGGGCCGGTGGCTACACCTTC. This sequence encodes CASSSTTSDRAGGYTF.

This sequence joins TRBV14 and TRBJ1-2, with D unclear. The CDR3 totals 14 residues. Germline V CDR1 and CDR2: SGHDN, FVKESK. Trimming removed 1 base at V and 7 bases at J, with 13 bases between. CDR3 protein: CASSQGYETGGYTF. The CDR3 DNA follows: TGTGCCAGCAGCCAAGGCTACGAGACTGGTGGCTACACCTTC.

CDR3 residues: CASSPGLAGEGDTQYF. CDR3 bases: TGTGCCAGCAGCCCCGGACTAGCGGGAGAGGGAGATACGCAGTATTTT. This chain links TRBV11-3 with TRBJ2-3, with TRBD2 matching 13 bases. With V trimmed by 5 bases and J by 5 bases, 7 bases remained unmatched. Germline V CDR1 and CDR2: SGHNT, YENEEA. This CDR3 region has 16 residues.

The chain links TRBV18 to TRBJ2-5; D unresolved. Germline values: CDR1 KGHSH, CDR2 LQKENI. The CDR3 has 13 residues. V lost 3 bases and J 2 bases, leaving 7 bases between the germline ends. The CDR3 region has the DNA TGTGCCAGCTCACCTGAGGTTCAAGAGACCCAGTACTTC. Protein sequence: CASSPEVQETQYF.

V usage is TRBV19 and J usage is TRBJ1-2; D is perhaps TRBD1 (5 bases). The CDR3 is 16 amino acids. The germline gives CDR1 LNHDA, CDR2 SQIVND (reference sequence). The V end was cut by 7 bases, the J end by 1 base, with 19 bases between. The CDR3 loop reads CASTPGQVLINYGYTF. The CDR3 nucleotides are TGTGCCAGTACCCCAGGACAAGTGCTTATTAACTATGGCTACACCTTC.

The chain couples TRBV19 to TRBJ1-1; maybe TRBD1 (6 bases). This CDR3 is built from 14 residues. V was shortened by 0 bases and J by 4 bases, with 9 bases between the two germline ends. Germline values: CDR1 LNHDA, CDR2 SQIVND (reference sequence). The CDR3 sequence: CASSIEGRGTEAFF. The CDR3, as DNA: TGTGCCAGTAGTATAGAAGGCAGGGGCACTGAAGCTTTCTTT.

This sequence joins TRBV7-3 and TRBJ2-5; D not certain. V lost 1 base and J lost 4, with 7 bases in between. Per germline, CDR1 SGHTA and CDR2 FQGTGA. This CDR3 has 13 residues. The CDR3 protein is CASSLMRGETQYF. The CDR3 coding sequence is TGTGCCAGCAGCTTAATGCGAGGAGAGACCCAGTACTTC.

The CDR3 nucleotides read TGTGCCAGCAGCTCCCGGCGCGGGAGTGTCTACGAGCAGTACTTC. As protein: CASSSRRGSVYEQYF. The J gene is TRBJ2-7, the V gene TRBV7-2; 7 bases line up with TRBD2. The V gene's germline CDR1 is SGHTA and CDR2 FQGNSA. The CDR3 is made up of 15 amino acids. Germline trimming cut 4 bases from V and 3 bases from J; bases unmatched to any gene: 9.

This chain joins TRBV19 and TRBJ2-5; weak D call: TRBD2 (6 bases). Germline V gives CDR1 LNHDA, CDR2 SQIVND (reference sequence). V was clipped by 6 bases and J by 7 bases, with 21 bases between them. The CDR3 sequence is 15 residues long. CDR3 sequence (DNA): TGTGCCAGTAGACCGAGCGGAGGGCCTTCAGGGACCCAGTACTTC. This codes for CASRPSGGPSGTQYF.

The chain employs TRBV18 and TRBJ2-5; 11 nucleotides match TRBD2. Looked up from germline, CDR1 is KGHSH and CDR2 is LQKENI. The CDR3 runs to 16 residues. V dropped 6 bases and J dropped 3; count of bases not matched to a gene: 9. The DNA of the CDR3 is TGTGCCAGCTCTCCCTCCTTGACTAGCGGGGAAGAGACCCAGTACTTC. It encodes CASSPSLTSGEETQYF.

The rearrangement joins TRBV7-3 to TRBJ2-5; 10 bases line up with TRBD2. Trimming cost V 2 bases and J 2 bases; bases outside gene matches: 8. Per germline, CDR1 SGHTA and CDR2 FQGTGA. The CDR3 extends over 17 amino acids. Here the CDR3 reads CASSLGPRTSGQETQYF. Here the CDR3 DNA reads TGTGCCAGCAGCTTAGGACCCAGGACTAGCGGTCAAGAGACCCAGTACTTC. Looking up the rest from reference TRBV7-3 and TRBJ2-5 gives the full variable domain: GAGVSQTPSNKVTEKGKYVELRCDPISGHTALYWYRQSLGQGPEFLIYFQGTGAADDSGLPNDRFFAVRPEGSVSTLKIQRTERGDSAVYLCASSLGPRTSGQETQYFGPGTRLLVL.

The V gene is TRBV5-4, the J gene TRBJ2-7, with a tentative D call TRBD1 (6 bases). V was cut by 2 bases and J by 7 bases, with 22 bases left in between. The germline gives CDR1 SGHNT, CDR2 YYREEE (reference sequence). The CDR3 totals 16 residues. CDR3 region: CASSLFPTGTLREQYF. The CDR3 DNA follows: TGTGCCAGCAGCTTATTTCCGACAGGTACTTTGAGAGAGCAGTACTTC.

The CDR3 is CASSLPGVYNEQFF. The CDR3 nucleotides read TGTGCCAGCAGCTTACCAGGGGTCTACAATGAGCAGTTCTTC. The chain has TRBV7-3 and TRBJ2-1, with D possibly matching TRBD1 (6 bases). The CDR3 sequence is 14 residues long. Trimming took 2 bases from V and 3 from J, leaving 8 bases between them. In germline, CDR1 is SGHTA, CDR2 FQGTGA.

DNA for the CDR3: TGTGCCAGCACCACTTCGGGGGGCCCCTACAATGAGCAGTTCTTC. This codes for CASTTSGGPYNEQFF. The genes are TRBV5-4 and TRBJ2-1, with a possible D match to TRBD2 (7 bases). The germline CDR1 and CDR2 sequences are SGHNT and YYREEE (reference sequence). V was trimmed by 6 bases and J by 2 bases, leaving 15 bases between them. This CDR3 contains 15 residues.

The chain employs TRBV7-3 and TRBJ2-1; TRBD2 agrees at 16 bases. Germline-derived CDR1 and CDR2 are SGHTA and FQGTGA. The ends lost 5 bases at V and 9 bases at J; junction bases unmatched: 7. The CDR3 contains 16 residues. Here the CDR3 DNA reads TGTGCCAGCAGCCCGGGGACTAGCGGGAGGGCCACTGAGCAGTTCTTC. Translated, it gives CASSPGTSGRATEQFF.